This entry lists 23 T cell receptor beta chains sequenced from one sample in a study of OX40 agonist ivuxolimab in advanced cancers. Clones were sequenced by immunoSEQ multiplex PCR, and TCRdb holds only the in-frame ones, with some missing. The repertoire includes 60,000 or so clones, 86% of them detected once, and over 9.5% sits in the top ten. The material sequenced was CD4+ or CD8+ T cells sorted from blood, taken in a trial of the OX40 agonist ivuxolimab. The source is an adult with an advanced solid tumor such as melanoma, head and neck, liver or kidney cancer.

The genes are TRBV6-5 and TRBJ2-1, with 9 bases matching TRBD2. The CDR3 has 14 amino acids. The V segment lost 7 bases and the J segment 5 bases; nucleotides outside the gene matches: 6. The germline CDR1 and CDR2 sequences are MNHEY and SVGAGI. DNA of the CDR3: TGTGCCAGCACTGGAGTAGCGGGAGACAATGAGCAGTTCTTC. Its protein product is CASTGVAGDNEQFF.

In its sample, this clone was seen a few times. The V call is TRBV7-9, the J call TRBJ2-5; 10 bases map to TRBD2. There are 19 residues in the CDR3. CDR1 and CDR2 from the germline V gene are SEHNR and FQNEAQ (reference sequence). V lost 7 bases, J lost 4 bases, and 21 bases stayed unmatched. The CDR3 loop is CASISWEGSGGQLGETQYF. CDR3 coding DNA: TGTGCCAGCATCTCTTGGGAGGGTAGCGGGGGGCAGTTGGGAGAGACCCAGTACTTC.

The CDR3 DNA sequence: TGTGCCAGTGGGGGGGCCTACAATGAGCAGTTCTTC. This gives the protein CASGGAYNEQFF. V and J are TRBV19 and TRBJ2-1; 7 nucleotides line up with TRBD2. The CDR3 is 12 residues long. V dropped 8 bases and J dropped 2; count of bases not matched to a gene: 0. Germline V gene lookup returns CDR1 LNHDA and CDR2 SQIVND (reference sequence).

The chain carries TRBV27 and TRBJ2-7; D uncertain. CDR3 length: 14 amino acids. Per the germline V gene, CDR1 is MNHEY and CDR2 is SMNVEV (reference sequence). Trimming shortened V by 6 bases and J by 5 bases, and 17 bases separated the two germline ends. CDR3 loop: CASRGWTEGNEQYF. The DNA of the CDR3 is TGTGCCAGCAGAGGTTGGACGGAAGGAAACGAGCAGTACTTC.

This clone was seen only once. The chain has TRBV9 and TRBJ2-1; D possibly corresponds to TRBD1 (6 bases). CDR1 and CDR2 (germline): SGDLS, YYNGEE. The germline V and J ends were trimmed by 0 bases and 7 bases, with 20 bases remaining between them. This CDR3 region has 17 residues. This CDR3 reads CASSVGGDRSLGNEQFF. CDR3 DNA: TGTGCCAGCAGCGTAGGGGGCGACAGGAGCTTGGGGAATGAGCAGTTCTTC.

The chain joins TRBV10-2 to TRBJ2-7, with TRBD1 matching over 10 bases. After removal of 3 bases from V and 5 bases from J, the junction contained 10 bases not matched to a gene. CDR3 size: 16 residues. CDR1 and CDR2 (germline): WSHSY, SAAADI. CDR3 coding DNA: TGCGCCAGCAGTGACGCTTGGGACAGGGGTTCAAACGAGCAGTACTTC. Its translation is CASSDAWDRGSNEQYF.

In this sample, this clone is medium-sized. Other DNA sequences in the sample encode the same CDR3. CDR3 sequence reads: CASSSDLRETQYF. For the CDR3, the DNA is TGTGCCAGCAGCTCGGACCTGAGAGAGACCCAGTACTTC. The chain recombines TRBV11-3 with TRBJ2-5, with no clear D. Germline lookup yields CDR1 SGHNT and CDR2 YENEEA. The CDR3 has 13 amino acids. The germline V and J ends were trimmed by 4 bases and 4 bases, with 10 bases remaining between them.

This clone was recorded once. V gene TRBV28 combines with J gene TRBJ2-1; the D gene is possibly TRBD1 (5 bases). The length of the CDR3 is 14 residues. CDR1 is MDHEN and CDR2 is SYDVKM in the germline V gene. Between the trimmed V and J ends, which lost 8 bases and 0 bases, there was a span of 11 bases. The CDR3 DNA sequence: TGTGCCAGCGCGGACATCAGCTCCTACAATGAGCAGTTCTTC. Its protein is CASADISSYNEQFF.

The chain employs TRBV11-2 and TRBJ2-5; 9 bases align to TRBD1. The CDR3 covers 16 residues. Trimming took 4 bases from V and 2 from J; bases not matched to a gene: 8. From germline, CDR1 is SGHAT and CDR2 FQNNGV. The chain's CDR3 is CASSSGWTGEQETQYF. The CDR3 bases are TGTGCCAGCAGCTCGGGATGGACAGGGGAACAAGAGACCCAGTACTTC.

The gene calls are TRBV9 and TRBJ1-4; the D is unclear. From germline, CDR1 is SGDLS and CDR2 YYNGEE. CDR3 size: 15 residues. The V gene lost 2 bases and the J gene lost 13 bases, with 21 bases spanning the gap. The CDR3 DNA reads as TGTGCCAGCAGCGTCTCTGACCTATCTGGGGTAAGACTGTTTTTT. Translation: CASSVSDLSGVRLFF.

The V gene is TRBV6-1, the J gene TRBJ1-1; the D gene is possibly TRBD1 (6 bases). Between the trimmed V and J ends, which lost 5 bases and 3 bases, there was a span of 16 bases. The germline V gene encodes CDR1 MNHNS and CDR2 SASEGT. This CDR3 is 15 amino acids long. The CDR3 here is CASSHREGWDTEAFF. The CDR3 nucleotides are TGTGCCAGCAGTCACAGGGAGGGGTGGGACACTGAAGCTTTCTTT.

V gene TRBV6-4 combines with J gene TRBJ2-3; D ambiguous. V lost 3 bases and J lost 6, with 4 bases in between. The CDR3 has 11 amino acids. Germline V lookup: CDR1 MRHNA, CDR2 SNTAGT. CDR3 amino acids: CASSEADTQYF. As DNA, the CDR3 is TGTGCCAGCAGTGAAGCCGATACGCAGTATTTT.

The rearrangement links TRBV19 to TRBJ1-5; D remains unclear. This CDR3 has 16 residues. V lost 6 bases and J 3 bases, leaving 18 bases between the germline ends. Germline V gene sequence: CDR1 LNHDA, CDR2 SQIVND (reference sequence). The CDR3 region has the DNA TGTGCCAGTAGAGGTTCGGCGGTCCAGGCCAATCAGCCCCAGCATTTT. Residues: CASRGSAVQANQPQHF.

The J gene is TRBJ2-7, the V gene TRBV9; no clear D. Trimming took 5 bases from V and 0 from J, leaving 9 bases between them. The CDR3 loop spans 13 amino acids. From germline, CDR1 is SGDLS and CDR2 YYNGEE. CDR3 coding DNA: TGTGCCAGCAGTGCAGGTATCTCCTACGAGCAGTACTTC. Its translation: CASSAGISYEQYF.

The CDR3 loop reads CASSLRTGWRAGELFF. CDR3 coding DNA: TGTGCCAGCAGCCTACGGACAGGATGGAGGGCCGGGGAGCTGTTTTTT. V and J are TRBV14 and TRBJ2-2, with D possibly being TRBD1 (7 bases). V lost 4 bases, J lost 6 bases, and 18 bases lay in between. In germline, CDR1 is SGHDN, CDR2 FVKESK. The CDR3 runs to 16 residues.

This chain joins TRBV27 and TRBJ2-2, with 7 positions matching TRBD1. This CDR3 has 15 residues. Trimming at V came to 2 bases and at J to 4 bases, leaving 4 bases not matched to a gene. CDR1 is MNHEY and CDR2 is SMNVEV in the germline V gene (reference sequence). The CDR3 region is CASSLKTGSTGELFF. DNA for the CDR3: TGTGCCAGCAGTTTAAAGACAGGGAGCACCGGGGAGCTGTTTTTT.

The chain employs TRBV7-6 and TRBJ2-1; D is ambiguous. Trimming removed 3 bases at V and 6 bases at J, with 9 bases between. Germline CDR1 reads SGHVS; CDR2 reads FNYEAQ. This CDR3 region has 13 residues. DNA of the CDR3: TGTGCCAGCAGCTTCTTAACATCCAATGAGCAGTTCTTC. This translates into CASSFLTSNEQFF.

CDR3: CASSFGTGWEQYF. CDR3 in DNA: TGCGCCAGCAGCTTCGGGACAGGGTGGGAGCAGTACTTC. The chain couples TRBV5-1 to TRBJ2-7, with 9 bases aligning to TRBD1. Germline trimming cut 2 bases from V and 7 bases from J; bases unmatched to any gene: 4. The CDR3 has 13 amino acids. The germline gives CDR1 SGHRS, CDR2 YFSETQ.

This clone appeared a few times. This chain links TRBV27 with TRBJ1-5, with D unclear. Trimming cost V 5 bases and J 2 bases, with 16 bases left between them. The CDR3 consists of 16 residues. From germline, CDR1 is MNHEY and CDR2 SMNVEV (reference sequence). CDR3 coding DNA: TGTGCCAGCAGTCCTCGGGCCCAGAGGGGCAATCAGCCCCAGCATTTT. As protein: CASSPRAQRGNQPQHF.

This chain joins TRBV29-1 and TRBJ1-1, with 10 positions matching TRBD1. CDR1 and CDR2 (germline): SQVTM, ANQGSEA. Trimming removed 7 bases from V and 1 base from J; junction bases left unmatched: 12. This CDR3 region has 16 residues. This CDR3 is CSAVRDRGLGNTEAFF. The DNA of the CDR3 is TGCAGCGCCGTCCGGGACAGGGGATTGGGGAACACTGAAGCTTTCTTT. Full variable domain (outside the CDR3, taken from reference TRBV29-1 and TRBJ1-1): SAVISQKPSRDICQRGTSLTIQCQVDSQVTMMFWYRQQPGQSLTLIATANQGSEATYESGFVIDKFPISRPNLTFSTLTVSNMSPEDSSIYLCSAVRDRGLGNTEAFFGQGTRLTVV.

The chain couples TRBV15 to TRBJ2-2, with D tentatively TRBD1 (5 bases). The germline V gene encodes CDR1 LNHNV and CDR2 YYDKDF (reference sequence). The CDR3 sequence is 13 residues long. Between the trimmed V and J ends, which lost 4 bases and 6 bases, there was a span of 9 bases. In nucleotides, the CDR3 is TGTGCCACCAGCATAGGGGTCCCCGGGGAGCTGTTTTTT. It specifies CATSIGVPGELFF.

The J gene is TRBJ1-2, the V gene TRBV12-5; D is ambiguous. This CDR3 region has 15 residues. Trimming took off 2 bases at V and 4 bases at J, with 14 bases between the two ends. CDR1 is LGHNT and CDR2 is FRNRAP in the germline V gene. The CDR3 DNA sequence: TGTGCTAGTGGTTTGTCCCCGGGTCTCTTCTATGGCTACACCTTC. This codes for CASGLSPGLFYGYTF.

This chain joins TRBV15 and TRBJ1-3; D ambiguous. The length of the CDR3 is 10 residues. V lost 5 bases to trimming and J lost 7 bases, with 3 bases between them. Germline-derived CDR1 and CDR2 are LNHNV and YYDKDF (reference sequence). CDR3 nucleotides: TGTGCCACCAGCGGGAACACCATATATTTT. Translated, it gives CATSGNTIYF.